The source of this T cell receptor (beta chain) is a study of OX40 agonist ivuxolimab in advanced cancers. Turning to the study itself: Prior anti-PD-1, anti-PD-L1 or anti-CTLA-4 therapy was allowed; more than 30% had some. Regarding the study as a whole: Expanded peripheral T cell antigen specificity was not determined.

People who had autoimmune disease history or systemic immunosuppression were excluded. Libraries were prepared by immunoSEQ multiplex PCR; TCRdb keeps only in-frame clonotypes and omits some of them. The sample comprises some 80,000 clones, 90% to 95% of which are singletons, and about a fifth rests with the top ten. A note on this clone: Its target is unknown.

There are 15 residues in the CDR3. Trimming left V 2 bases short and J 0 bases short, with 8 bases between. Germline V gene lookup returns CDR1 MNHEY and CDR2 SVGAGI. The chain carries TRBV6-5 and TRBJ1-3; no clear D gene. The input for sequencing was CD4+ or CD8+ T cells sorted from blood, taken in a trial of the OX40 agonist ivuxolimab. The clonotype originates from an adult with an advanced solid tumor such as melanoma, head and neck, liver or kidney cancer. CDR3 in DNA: TGTGCCAGCAGTTACGGACGGAGCTCTGGAAACACCATATATTTT. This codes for CASSYGRSSGNTIYF.